The 23 T cell receptor beta chains below come from one sample, sequenced in a study of Graves' ophthalmopathy and Graves' hyperthyroidism. TCR beta CDR3 regions were amplified from RNA transcripts. Second-round multiplex PCR followed a first-round RT-PCR using HTBI primers. Each CDR3 protein gets one entry after TCRdb re-called the multiplex PCR reads with MiXCR. The data show over a million distinct CDR3 sequences, with less than 45% seen just once and around 10% held by the top ten. Sequencing used peripheral blood or thyroid tissue (not recorded which). All receptors derive from an adult man with Graves' hyperthyroidism.

With regard to this clonotype: At one boundary the junction diverges from the germline segment, which might be a read error. The V gene is TRBV15, the J gene TRBJ2-6; D is possibly TRBD2 (6 bases). The CDR3 length is 16 residues. CDR1 and CDR2 from the germline V gene are LNHNV and YYDKDF (reference sequence). This CDR3 is CAASSGGSGGANVLTF. The CDR3 DNA reads as TGTGCCGCCAGCAGCGGAGGTAGCGGTGGGGCCAACGTCCTGACTTTC.

This chain connects TRBV27 to TRBJ1-5, with D possibly being TRBD1 (5 bases). The CDR3 contains 15 residues. Germline CDR1 reads MNHEY; CDR2 reads SMNVEV (reference sequence). The V end was cut by 0 bases, the J end by 3 bases, with 9 bases between. DNA for the CDR3: TGTGCCAGCAGTTTATCCAAGGGGCCCAATCAGCCCCAGCATTTT. Its protein product is CASSLSKGPNQPQHF.

V and J are TRBV7-9 and TRBJ2-7; 12 positions agree with TRBD2. The CDR3 consists of 15 residues. Trimming cost V 5 bases and J 5 bases; bases outside gene matches: 7. Germline V CDR1 and CDR2: SEHNR, FQNEAQ (reference sequence). The DNA of the CDR3 is TGTGCCAGCAGCGGGAGGACTAGCGGGATAAACGAGCAGTACTTC. It codes for CASSGRTSGINEQYF.

About this clonotype: No conserved phenylalanine or tryptophan ends this CDR3, so it is likely a read error. The limits of the CDR3 on the DNA are not certain, so only TCRdb's listed CDR3 is given. This rearrangement joins TRBV20-1 to TRBJ2-6; the table's TRBD2 call for D was not verified on the DNA. Germline V gives CDR1 DFQATT, CDR2 SNEGSKA (reference sequence). Termini included, the CDR3 measures 9 amino acids. CDR3 residues: CSARDPLSS.

The rearrangement links TRBV10-3 to TRBJ2-7, with 8 bases fitting TRBD2. The J segment lost 8 bases and the V segment lost 2 bases, leaving 2 bases of the junction unmatched. The germline CDR1 and CDR2 sequences are ENHRY and SYGVKD. CDR3 length: 12 residues. In nucleotides, the CDR3 is TGTGCCATCAGTGAGGGTAGCGGGAAGCAGTACTTC. Protein product: CAISEGSGKQYF.

This clonotype was recorded only once. The chain has TRBV30 and TRBJ2-5; D ambiguous. Germline V CDR1 and CDR2: GTSNPN, SVGIG (reference sequence). CDR3 length: 13 amino acids. V lost 2 bases and J 2 bases, leaving 9 bases between the germline ends. The CDR3 DNA reads as TGTGCCTGGAGTCGACAAATTCAAGAGACCCAGTACTTC. As protein: CAWSRQIQETQYF.

This clonotype was seen many times. This chain links TRBV20-1 with TRBJ1-4; the D is unclear. Germline V gene lookup returns CDR1 DFQATT and CDR2 SNEGSKA (reference sequence). The CDR3 totals 15 residues. V was trimmed by 2 bases and J by 5 bases, leaving 15 bases between them. This CDR3 is CSARPRAPENEKLFF. CDR3 DNA: TGCAGTGCTAGACCCCGGGCCCCAGAGAATGAAAAACTGTTTTTT.

This clonotype occurred a few times. The rearrangement links TRBV2 to TRBJ2-3, with 7 bases matching TRBD2. The CDR3 has 14 residues. Germline lookup yields CDR1 SNHLY and CDR2 FYNNEI. J lost 2 bases, V lost 10 bases, and 9 bases had no gene match. The CDR3 DNA follows: TGTGCCACCTGGGGGGGGGTCGACACAGATACGCAGTATTTT. It yields the protein CATWGGVDTDTQYF.

To note about this clonotype: This could be a read error, since a much larger clone is one nucleotide away. CDR3 residues: CATSGDPSGEETQYF. The DNA of the CDR3 is TGTGCCACCAGCGGAGACCCCTCCGGGGAGGAGACCCAGTACTTC. This chain links TRBV15 with TRBJ2-5, with D possibly TRBD2 on 5 matching bases. This CDR3 is built from 15 residues. Germline lookup yields CDR1 LNHNV and CDR2 YYDKDF (reference sequence).

The chain carries TRBV25-1 and TRBJ1-6; 11 bases line up with TRBD1. The CDR3 spans 15 residues. The germline V gene encodes CDR1 MGHDK and CDR2 SYGVNS. The V segment lost 4 bases and the J segment 7 bases; nucleotides outside the gene matches: 3. CDR3 loop: CASSGTGGENSPLHF. The CDR3 region has the DNA TGTGCCAGCAGTGGGACAGGGGGCGAAAATTCACCCCTCCACTTT. Full variable domain (remainder filled in from reference TRBV25-1 and TRBJ1-6): EADIYQTPRYLVIGTGKKITLECSQTMGHDKMYWYQQDPGMELHLIHYSYGVNSTEKGDLSSESTVSRIRTEHFPLTLESARPSHTSQYLCASSGTGGENSPLHFGNGTRLTVT.

The sample holds a few counts of this clonotype. The V gene is TRBV7-2, the J gene TRBJ1-2; 8 bases map to TRBD1. Germline V CDR1 and CDR2: SGHTA, FQGNSA. The V gene end was trimmed by 4 bases and the J gene end by 4 bases; junction bases not matched to a gene: 5. This CDR3 comprises 14 residues. The CDR3 region has the DNA TGTGCCAGCAGCTCCCGGGACAGGCCCTATGGCTACACCTTC. Its translation: CASSSRDRPYGYTF.

This clonotype was recorded many times. The CDR3 is CASSMRRDGNQPQHF. CDR3 bases: TGTGCCAGTAGTATGAGGAGAGATGGCAATCAGCCCCAGCATTTT. The chain couples TRBV19 to TRBJ1-5; no reliable D call. The CDR3 has 15 residues. The germline CDR1 and CDR2 sequences are LNHDA and SQIVND (reference sequence). With 3 bases removed from V and 2 bases from J, the gap between germline ends came to 11 bases.

This clonotype was recorded a few times. V gene TRBV20-1 combines with J gene TRBJ2-7; TRBD1 agrees at 8 bases. Germline trimming cut 2 bases from V and 0 bases from J; bases unmatched to any gene: 6. The CDR3 loop spans 15 amino acids. The V gene's germline CDR1 is DFQATT and CDR2 SNEGSKA (reference sequence). The CDR3 nucleotides are TGCAGTGCTAGAAGGACAGGGCCTGGCTCCTACGAGCAGTACTTC. Translation gives CSARRTGPGSYEQYF.

In its sample, this clonotype was seen a few times. The chain links TRBV6-2 or TRBV6-3 to TRBJ2-2; perhaps D is TRBD1 or TRBD2 (5 bases each). The germline V gene has CDR1 MNHEY and CDR2 SVGEGT. This CDR3 spans 15 amino acids. Trimming removed 6 bases at V and 4 bases at J, with 15 bases between. The CDR3 DNA reads TGTGCCAGCAGCTATAGCGACAGCTTCACCGGGGAGCTGTTTTTT. Its protein product is CASSYSDSFTGELFF.

This clonotype was found many times. J is TRBJ2-2 and V is TRBV24-1; 7 nucleotides line up with TRBD2. This CDR3 has 13 amino acids. V shed 3 bases and J 9 bases; nucleotides not matched to a gene: 3. Germline values: CDR1 KGHDR, CDR2 SFDVKD. The CDR3 DNA is TGTGCCACCAGTGATCCGACTAGCAGGGAGCTGTTTTTT. The encoded protein is CATSDPTSRELFF.

This clonotype was observed once. The chain uses TRBV10-3 and TRBJ2-2; 9 bases agree with TRBD1. The CDR3 loop spans 16 amino acids. Germline loops: CDR1 ENHRY, CDR2 SYGVKD. Trimming cost V 5 bases and J 7 bases; bases outside gene matches: 11. The CDR3 region has the DNA TGTGCCATCAGTTACGCCGGGACAGGGAAAGGCGGGGAGCTGTTTTTT. This gives the protein CAISYAGTGKGGELFF.

The chain is built from TRBV10-3 and TRBJ1-3; TRBD1 agrees at 11 bases. This CDR3 contains 13 residues. From germline, CDR1 is ENHRY and CDR2 SYGVKD. After removal of 7 bases from V and 8 bases from J, the junction contained 4 bases not matched to a gene. The CDR3 bases are TGTGCCATCACCGGACAGGGGGCTTACACCATATATTTT. This translates into CAITGQGAYTIYF.

J is TRBJ2-7 and V is TRBV7-9; TRBD1 agrees at 8 bases. CDR1 is SEHNR, CDR2 FQNEAQ, per germline (reference sequence). The trim removed 5 bases at V and 0 bases at J, leaving 12 bases unmatched. The CDR3 has 17 residues. DNA of the CDR3: TGTGCCAGCAGCCAACCGACAGGGGCTCAGAGCTCCTACGAGCAGTACTTC. Its translation is CASSQPTGAQSSYEQYF. Full variable domain (outside the CDR3, taken from reference TRBV7-9 and TRBJ2-7): DTGVSQNPRHKITKRGQNVTFRCDPISEHNRLYWYRQTLGQGPEFLTYFQNEAQLEKSRLLSDRFSAERPKGSFSTLEIQRTEQGDSAMYLCASSQPTGAQSSYEQYFGPGTRLTVT.

J is TRBJ2-3 and V is TRBV29-1, with D possibly matching TRBD2 (6 bases). Trimming cost V 7 bases and J 8 bases, with 16 bases left between them. The CDR3 extends over 12 amino acids. Germline CDR1 SQVTM, CDR2 ANQGSEA. The CDR3 protein is CSEADGSFTQYF. As DNA, the CDR3 is TGCAGCGAAGCTGACGGGAGTTTTACGCAGTATTTT.

The genes are TRBV29-1 and TRBJ1-2; tentatively, D is TRBD1 (5 bases). Trimming left V 6 bases short and J 3 bases short, with 14 bases between. The length of the CDR3 is 13 residues. CDR1 and CDR2 (germline): SQVTM, ANQGSEA. The DNA of the CDR3 is TGCAGCGTAAACCCCGGGACTTACTATGGCTACACCTTC. This encodes CSVNPGTYYGYTF.

This clonotype was recorded many times. The V and J genes are TRBV12-3 or TRBV12-4 and TRBJ1-2; no reliable D call. With 5 bases removed from V and 7 bases from J, the gap between germline ends came to 8 bases. The CDR3 extends over 11 amino acids. DNA for the CDR3: TGTGCCAGCAGTAAGGGTTCTGGCTACACCTTC. This codes for CASSKGSGYTF.

This clonotype has just one count. A clone one base away is much larger, so this may be a read error. CDR3 nucleotide sequence: TGTGCCAGCAGTTTTCACTGGACGTCTTTCTTT. It yields the protein CASSFHWTSFF. V gene TRBV12-3 or TRBV12-4 combines with J gene TRBJ1-1; D not resolved. With 3 bases removed from V and 12 bases from J, the gap between germline ends came to 11 bases. The CDR3 has 11 residues.

This clonotype showed up many times. The chain carries TRBV3-1 and TRBJ1-1; possible D gene TRBD1, 5 bases. The germline V gene has CDR1 LGHDT and CDR2 YNNKEL (reference sequence). The CDR3 covers 11 residues. The V end was cut by 9 bases, the J end by 4 bases, with 9 bases between. CDR3 protein: CARGTGTEAFF. DNA of the CDR3: TGTGCCAGGGGGACCGGCACTGAAGCTTTCTTT.